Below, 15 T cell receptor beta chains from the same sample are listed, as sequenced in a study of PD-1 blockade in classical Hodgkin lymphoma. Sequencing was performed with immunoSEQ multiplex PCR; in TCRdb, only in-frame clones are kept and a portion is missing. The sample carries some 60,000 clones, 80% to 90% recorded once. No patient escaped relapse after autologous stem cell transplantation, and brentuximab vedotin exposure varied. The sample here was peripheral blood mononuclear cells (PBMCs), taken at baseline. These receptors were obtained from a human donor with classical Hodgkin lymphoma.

The CDR3 loop reads CASSSWTGPYEQYF. The CDR3 DNA follows: TGTGCCAGCAGCTCCTGGACAGGGCCTTACGAGCAGTACTTC. The chain employs TRBV13 and TRBJ2-7; 8 bases align to TRBD1. The ends lost 4 bases at V and 4 bases at J; junction bases unmatched: 6. The CDR3 runs to 14 residues. Germline V gene data show CDR1 as PRHDT and CDR2 as FYEKMQ (reference sequence). Full variable domain (missing parts from reference TRBV13 and TRBJ2-7): AAGVIQSPRHLIKEKRETATLKCYPIPRHDTVYWYQQGPGQDPQFLISFYEKMQSDKGSIPDRFSAQQFSDYHSELNMSSLELGDSALYFCASSSWTGPYEQYFGPGTRLTVT.

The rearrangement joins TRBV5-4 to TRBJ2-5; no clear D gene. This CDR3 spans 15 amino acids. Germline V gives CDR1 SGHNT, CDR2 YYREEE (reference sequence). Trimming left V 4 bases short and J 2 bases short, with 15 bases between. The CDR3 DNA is TGTGCCAGCAGCCAGGCCACCATAGCACAAGAGACCCAGTACTTC. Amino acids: CASSQATIAQETQYF. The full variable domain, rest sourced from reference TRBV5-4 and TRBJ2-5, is ETGVTQSPTHLIKTRGQQVTLRCSSQSGHNTVSWYQQALGQGPQFIFQYYREEENGRGNFPPRFSGLQFPNYSSELNVNALELDDSALYLCASSQATIAQETQYFGPGTRLLVL.

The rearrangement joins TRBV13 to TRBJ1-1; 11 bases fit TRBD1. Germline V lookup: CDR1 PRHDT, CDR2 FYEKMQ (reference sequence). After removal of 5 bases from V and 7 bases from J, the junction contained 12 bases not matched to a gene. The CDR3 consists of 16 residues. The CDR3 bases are TGTGCCAGCAGCCTCCCATCGGGGGACAGGGGGGATGAAGCTTTCTTT. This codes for CASSLPSGDRGDEAFF.

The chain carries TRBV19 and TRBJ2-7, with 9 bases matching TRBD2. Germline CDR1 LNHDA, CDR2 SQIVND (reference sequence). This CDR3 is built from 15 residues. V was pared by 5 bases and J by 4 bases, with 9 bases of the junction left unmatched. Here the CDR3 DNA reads TGTGCCAGTAGTGCGGCTAGCGGGGAGGTTTACGAGCAGTACTTC. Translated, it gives CASSAASGEVYEQYF.

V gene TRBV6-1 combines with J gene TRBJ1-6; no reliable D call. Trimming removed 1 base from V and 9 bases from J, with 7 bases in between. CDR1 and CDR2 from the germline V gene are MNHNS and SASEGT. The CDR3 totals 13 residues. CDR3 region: CASSEGELSPLHF. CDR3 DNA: TGTGCCAGCAGTGAAGGGGAGCTTTCACCCCTCCACTTT.

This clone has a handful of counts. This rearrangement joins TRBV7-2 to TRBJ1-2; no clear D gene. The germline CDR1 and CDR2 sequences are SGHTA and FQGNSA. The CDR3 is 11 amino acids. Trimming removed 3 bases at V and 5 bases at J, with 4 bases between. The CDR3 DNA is TGTGCCAGCAGCTTTGGATATGGCTACACCTTC. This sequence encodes CASSFGYGYTF.

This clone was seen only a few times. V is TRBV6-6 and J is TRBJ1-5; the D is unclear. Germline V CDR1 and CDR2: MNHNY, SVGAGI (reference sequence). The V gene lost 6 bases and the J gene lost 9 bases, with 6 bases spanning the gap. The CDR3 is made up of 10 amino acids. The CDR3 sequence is CASRNPPQHF. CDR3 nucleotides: TGTGCCAGCAGAAACCCGCCCCAGCATTTT.

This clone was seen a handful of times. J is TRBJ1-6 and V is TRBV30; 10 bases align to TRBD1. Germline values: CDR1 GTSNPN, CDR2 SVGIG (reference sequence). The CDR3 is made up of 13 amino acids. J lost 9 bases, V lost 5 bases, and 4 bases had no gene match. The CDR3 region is CAWQGTGVSPLHF. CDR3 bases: TGTGCCTGGCAAGGGACAGGGGTTTCACCCCTCCACTTT.

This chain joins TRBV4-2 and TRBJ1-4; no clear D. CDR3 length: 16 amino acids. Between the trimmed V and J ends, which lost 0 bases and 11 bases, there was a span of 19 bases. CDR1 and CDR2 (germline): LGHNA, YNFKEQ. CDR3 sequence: CASSQEKSALNGKLFF. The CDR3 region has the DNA TGTGCCAGCAGCCAAGAAAAATCGGCTCTTAATGGGAAACTGTTTTTT.

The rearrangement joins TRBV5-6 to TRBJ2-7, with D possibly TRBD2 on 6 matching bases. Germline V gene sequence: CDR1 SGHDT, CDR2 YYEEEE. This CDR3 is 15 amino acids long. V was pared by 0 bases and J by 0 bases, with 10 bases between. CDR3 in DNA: TGTGCCAGCAGCTTGGCCGGGGGAAGCTCCTACGAGCAGTACTTC. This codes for CASSLAGGSSYEQYF.

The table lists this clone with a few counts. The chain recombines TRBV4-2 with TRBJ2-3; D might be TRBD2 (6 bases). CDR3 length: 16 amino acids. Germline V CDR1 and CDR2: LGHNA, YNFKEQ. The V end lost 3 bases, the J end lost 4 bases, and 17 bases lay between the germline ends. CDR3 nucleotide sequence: TGTGCCAGCAGCCAGGCGGGACCCGGGGTGCCAGATACGCAGTATTTT. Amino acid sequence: CASSQAGPGVPDTQYF.

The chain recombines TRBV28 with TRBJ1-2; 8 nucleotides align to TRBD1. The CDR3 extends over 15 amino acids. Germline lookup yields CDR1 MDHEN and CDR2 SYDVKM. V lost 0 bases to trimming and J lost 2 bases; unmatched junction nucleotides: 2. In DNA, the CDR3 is TGTGCCAGCAGTTTATGGAACAGGGGGAACTATGGCTACACCTTC. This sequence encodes CASSLWNRGNYGYTF.

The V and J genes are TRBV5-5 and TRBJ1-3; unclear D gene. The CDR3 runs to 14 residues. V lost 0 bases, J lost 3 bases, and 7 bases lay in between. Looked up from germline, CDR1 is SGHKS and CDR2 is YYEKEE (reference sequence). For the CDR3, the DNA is TGTGCCAGCAGCTTGGACAGAGGTGGAAACACCATATATTTT. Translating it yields CASSLDRGGNTIYF.

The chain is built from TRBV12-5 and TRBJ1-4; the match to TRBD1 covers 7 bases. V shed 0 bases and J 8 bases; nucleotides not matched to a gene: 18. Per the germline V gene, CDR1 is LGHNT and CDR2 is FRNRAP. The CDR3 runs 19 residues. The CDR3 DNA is TGTGCTAGTGGTTTGGTACTAGTTGCCGACAGGGCTCGTAGAGAAAAACTGTTTTTT. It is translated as CASGLVLVADRARREKLFF.

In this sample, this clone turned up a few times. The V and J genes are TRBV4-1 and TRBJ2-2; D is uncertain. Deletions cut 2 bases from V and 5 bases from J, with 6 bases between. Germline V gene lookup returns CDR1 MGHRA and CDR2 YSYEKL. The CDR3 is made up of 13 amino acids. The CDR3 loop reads CASSQIPTGELFF. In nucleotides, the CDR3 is TGCGCCAGCAGCCAAATTCCGACCGGGGAGCTGTTTTTT.